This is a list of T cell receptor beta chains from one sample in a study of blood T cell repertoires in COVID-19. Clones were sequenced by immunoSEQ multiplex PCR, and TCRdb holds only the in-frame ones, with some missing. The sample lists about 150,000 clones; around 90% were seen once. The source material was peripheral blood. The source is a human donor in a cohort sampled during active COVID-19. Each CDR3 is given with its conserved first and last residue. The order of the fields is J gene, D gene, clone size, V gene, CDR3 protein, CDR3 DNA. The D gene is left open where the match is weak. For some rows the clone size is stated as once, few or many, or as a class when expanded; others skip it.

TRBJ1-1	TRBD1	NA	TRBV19	CASSPGDRAMNTEAFF	TGTGCCAGTAGTCCCGGGGACAGGGCAATGAACACTGAAGCTTTCTTT
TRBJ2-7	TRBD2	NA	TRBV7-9	CASSLPRLAGGPDEQYF	TGTGCCAGCAGCTTACCTCGACTAGCGGGGGGGCCAGACGAGCAGTACTTC
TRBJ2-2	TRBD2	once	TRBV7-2	CASSLTVLAANTGELFF	TGTGCCAGCAGCTTAACGGTACTAGCGGCGAACACCGGGGAGCTGTTTTTT
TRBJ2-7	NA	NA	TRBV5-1	CASSLFQGMAYEQYF	TGCGCCAGCAGCTTGTTCCAGGGCATGGCCTACGAGCAGTACTTC
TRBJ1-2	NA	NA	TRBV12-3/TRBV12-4	CASSLAEDYGYTF	TGTGCCAGCAGTTTGGCGGAGGACTATGGCTACACCTTC
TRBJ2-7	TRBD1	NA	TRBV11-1	CASRYRGSSYEQYF	TGTGCCAGCAGATACAGGGGAAGCTCCTACGAGCAGTACTTC
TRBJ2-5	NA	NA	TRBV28	CASSLIQGGTQYF	TGTGCCAGCAGTTTAATACAGGGTGGGACCCAGTACTTC
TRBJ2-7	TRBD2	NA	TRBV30	CAWSPGTSYEQYF	TGTGCCTGGAGTCCCGGGACTAGCTACGAGCAGTACTTC
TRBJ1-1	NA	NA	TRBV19	CASSISMPPRSTEAFF	TGTGCCAGTAGTATCTCTATGCCCCCACGGAGCACTGAAGCTTTCTTT
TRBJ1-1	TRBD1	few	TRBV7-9	CASSPTGSGEAFF	TGTGCCAGCAGCCCGACAGGGTCAGGTGAAGCTTTCTTT
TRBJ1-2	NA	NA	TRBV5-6	CASSLRGYGYTF	TGTGCCAGCAGCTTGCGGGGGTATGGCTACACCTTC
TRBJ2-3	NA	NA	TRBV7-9	CASSLGSQLEFTDTQYF	TGTGCCAGCAGCTTAGGGTCCCAACTAGAGTTCACAGATACGCAGTATTTT
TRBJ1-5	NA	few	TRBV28	CASRANQPQHF	TGTGCCAGCAGGGCAAATCAGCCCCAGCATTTT
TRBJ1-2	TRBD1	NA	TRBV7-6	CASSFETGPNYGYTF	TGTGCCAGCAGCTTTGAGACAGGGCCTAACTATGGCTACACCTTC
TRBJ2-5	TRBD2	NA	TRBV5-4	CASSFWSGGAETQYF	TGTGCCAGCAGCTTTTGGAGCGGGGGGGCTGAGACCCAGTACTTC
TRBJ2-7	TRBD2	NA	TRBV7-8	CASSPPRPSGGPLTYEQYF	TGTGCCAGCAGCCCACCTCGCCCTAGCGGGGGGCCACTTACCTACGAGCAGTACTTC
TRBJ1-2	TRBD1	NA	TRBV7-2	CASSPSGTADFYGYTF	TGTGCCAGCAGCCCGAGTGGGACAGCCGACTTCTATGGCTACACCTTC
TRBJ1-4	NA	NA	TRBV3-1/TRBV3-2	CASSPVQRTNEKLFF	TGTGCCAGCAGCCCCGTTCAGCGAACTAATGAAAAACTGTTTTTT
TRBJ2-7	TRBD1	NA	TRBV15	CATSRATGSSYEQYF	TGTGCCACCAGCAGAGCGACAGGGAGCTCCTACGAGCAGTACTTC
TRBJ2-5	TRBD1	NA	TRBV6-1	CASSDLTGGAGETQYF	TGTGCCAGCAGTGATTTGACAGGGGGCGCGGGAGAGACCCAGTACTTC
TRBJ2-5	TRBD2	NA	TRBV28	CAGSGTRQETQYF	TGTGCCGGTAGCGGGACTAGACAAGAGACCCAGTACTTC
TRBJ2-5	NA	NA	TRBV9	CASSVVGGQQETQYF	TGTGCCAGCAGCGTCGTTGGAGGACAGCAAGAGACCCAGTACTTC
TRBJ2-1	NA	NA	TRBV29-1	CSGRGVSSYNEQFF	TGCAGCGGCAGGGGAGTGAGCTCCTACAATGAGCAGTTCTTC
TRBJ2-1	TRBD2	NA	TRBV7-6	CASSLALAGGYNEQFF	TGTGCCAGCAGCTTAGCGCTAGCGGGGGGGTACAATGAGCAGTTCTTC
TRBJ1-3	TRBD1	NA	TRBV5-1	CASSSMTGRGNTIYF	TGCGCCAGCAGCTCAATGACAGGGAGAGGAAACACCATATATTTT
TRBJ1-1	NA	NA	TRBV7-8	CASSPGWAEAFF	TGTGCCAGCAGCCCGGGTTGGGCTGAAGCTTTCTTT
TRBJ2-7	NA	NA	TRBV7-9	CASSLAIYEQYF	TGTGCCAGCAGCTTAGCCATCTACGAGCAGTACTTC
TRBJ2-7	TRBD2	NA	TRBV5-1	CASSLSGLAGGTYEQYF	TGCGCCAGCAGCCTCTCGGGACTAGCGGGGGGTACCTACGAGCAGTACTTC
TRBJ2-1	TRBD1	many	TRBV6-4	CASSEGQGSYNEQFF	TGTGCCAGCAGTGAGGGACAGGGCTCCTACAATGAGCAGTTCTTC
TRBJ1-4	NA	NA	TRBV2	CASSELRSEKLFF	TGTGCCAGCAGTGAACTTCGGAGCGAAAAACTGTTTTTT
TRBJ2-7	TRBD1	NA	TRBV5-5	CASSSRGQGYEQYF	TGTGCCAGCAGCTCGAGGGGACAGGGGTACGAGCAGTACTTC
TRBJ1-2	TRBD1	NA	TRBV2	CASSPDRDNGYTF	TGTGCCAGCAGTCCTGACAGGGACAATGGCTACACCTTC
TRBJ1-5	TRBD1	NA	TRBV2	CASSPPGQGGSNQPQHF	TGTGCCAGCAGTCCCCCGGGACAGGGAGGAAGCAATCAGCCCCAGCATTTT
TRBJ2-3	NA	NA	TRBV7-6	CASSRQASTDTQYF	TGTGCCAGCAGTCGACAGGCTAGCACAGATACGCAGTATTTT
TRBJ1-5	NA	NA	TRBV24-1	CATSDPRRGNNQPQHF	TGTGCCACCAGTGACCCCCGGAGGGGAAACAATCAGCCCCAGCATTTT
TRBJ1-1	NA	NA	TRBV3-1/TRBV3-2	CASSQESWGENTEAFF	TGTGCCAGCAGCCAAGAGTCTTGGGGCGAGAACACTGAAGCTTTCTTT
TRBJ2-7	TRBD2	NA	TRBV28	CASIPSGRIHEQYF	TGTGCCAGCATCCCTAGCGGGAGGATCCACGAGCAGTACTTC
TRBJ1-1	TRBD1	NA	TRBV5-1	CASSGGQVATEAFF	TGCGCCAGCAGCGGTGGACAGGTGGCCACTGAAGCTTTCTTT
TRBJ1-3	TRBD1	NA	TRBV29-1	CSVLQTGNGNTIYF	TGCAGCGTCCTCCAGACAGGGAATGGAAACACCATATATTTT
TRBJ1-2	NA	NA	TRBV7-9	CASSPFNVVGSGGYTF	TGTGCCAGCAGCCCCTTCAATGTGGTGGGGTCGGGAGGCTACACCTTC
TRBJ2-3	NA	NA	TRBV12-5	CASGQQEPQYF	TGTGCTAGTGGGCAACAGGAACCGCAGTATTTT
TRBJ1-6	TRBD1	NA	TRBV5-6	CASSSLQGVRSPLHF	TGTGCCAGCAGCTCCTTACAGGGGGTTCGGTCACCCCTCCACTTT
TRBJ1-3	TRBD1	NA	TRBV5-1	CASSLDRGRNSGNTIYF	TGCGCCAGCAGCTTGGACAGGGGGCGCAACTCTGGAAACACCATATATTTT
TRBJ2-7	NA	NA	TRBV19	CASSIGAGTYEQYF	TGTGCCAGTAGTATTGGGGCGGGGACCTACGAGCAGTACTTC
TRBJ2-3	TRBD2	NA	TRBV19	CASRLAGGGADTQYF	TGTGCCAGTAGGTTAGCGGGAGGTGGGGCAGATACGCAGTATTTT
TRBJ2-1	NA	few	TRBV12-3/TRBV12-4	CASSLEGLTAFF	TGTGCCAGCAGTTTGGAGGGGTTGACTGCGTTCTTC
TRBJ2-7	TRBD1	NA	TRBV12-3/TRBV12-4	CASKPGQNYEQYF	TGTGCCAGCAAGCCGGGACAGAACTACGAGCAGTACTTC
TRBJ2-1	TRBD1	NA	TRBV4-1	CASSQNGPGTGNEQFF	TGCGCCAGCAGCCAAAATGGACCCGGGACAGGCAATGAGCAGTTCTTC
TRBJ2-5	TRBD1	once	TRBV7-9	CASSSNGQGQETQYF	TGTGCCAGCAGCTCGAACGGACAGGGCCAAGAGACCCAGTACTTC
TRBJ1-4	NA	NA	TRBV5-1	CASSPVPINEKLFF	TGCGCCAGCAGCCCAGTACCGATTAATGAAAAACTGTTTTTT
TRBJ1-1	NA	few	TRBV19	CASSIYGGRGEAFF	TGTGCCAGTAGTATATATGGGGGCAGGGGTGAAGCTTTCTTT
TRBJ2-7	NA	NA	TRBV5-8	CASLPSYSYEQYF	TGTGCCAGCCTCCCGTCGTACTCCTACGAGCAGTACTTC
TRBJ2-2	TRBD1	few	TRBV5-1	CASSVRQGPGELFF	TGCGCCAGCAGCGTCCGACAGGGTCCCGGGGAGCTGTTTTTT
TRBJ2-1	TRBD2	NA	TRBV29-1	CSVVASGNNEQFF	TGCAGCGTTGTGGCTAGCGGAAACAATGAGCAGTTCTTC
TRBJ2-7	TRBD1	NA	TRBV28	CASSQGQVAGYEQYF	TGTGCCAGCAGCCAAGGACAGGTGGCGGGCTACGAGCAGTACTTC
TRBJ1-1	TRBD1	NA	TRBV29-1	CSVKRQGDTEAFF	TGCAGCGTTAAGCGACAGGGAGACACTGAAGCTTTCTTT
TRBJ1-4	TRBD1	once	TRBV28	CASSTGAANEKLFF	TGTGCCAGCAGTACAGGGGCAGCTAATGAAAAACTGTTTTTT